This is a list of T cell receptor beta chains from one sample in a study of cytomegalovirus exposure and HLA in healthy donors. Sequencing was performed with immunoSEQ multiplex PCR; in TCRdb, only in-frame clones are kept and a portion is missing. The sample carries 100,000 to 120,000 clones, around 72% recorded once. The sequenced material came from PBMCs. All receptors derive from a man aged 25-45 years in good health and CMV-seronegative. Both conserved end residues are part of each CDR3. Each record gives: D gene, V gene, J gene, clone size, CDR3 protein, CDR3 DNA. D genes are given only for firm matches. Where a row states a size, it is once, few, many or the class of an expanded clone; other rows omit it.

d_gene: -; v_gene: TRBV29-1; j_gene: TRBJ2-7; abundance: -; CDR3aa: CSVKGSRQGEEQYF; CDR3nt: TGCAGCGTGAAAGGGTCCAGGCAGGGCGAAGAGCAGTACTTC
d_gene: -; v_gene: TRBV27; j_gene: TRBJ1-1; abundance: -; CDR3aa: CASSQSTGLNTEAFF; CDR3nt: TGTGCCAGCAGTCAATCTACAGGGTTGAACACTGAAGCTTTCTTT
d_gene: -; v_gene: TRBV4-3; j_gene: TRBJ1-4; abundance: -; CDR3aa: CASSQDEFNEKLFF; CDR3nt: TGCGCCAGCAGCCAAGATGAGTTTAATGAAAAACTGTTTTTT
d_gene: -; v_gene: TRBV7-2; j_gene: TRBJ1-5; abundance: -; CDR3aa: CASSRPGENQPQHF; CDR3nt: TGTGCCAGCAGCCGTCCGGGGGAGAATCAGCCCCAGCATTTT
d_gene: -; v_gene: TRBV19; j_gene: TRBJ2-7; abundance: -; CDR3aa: CASSMQSGDEQYF; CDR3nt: TGTGCCAGTAGTATGCAATCGGGGGACGAGCAGTACTTC
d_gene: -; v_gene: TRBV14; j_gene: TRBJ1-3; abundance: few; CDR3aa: CASSQPALADSGNTIYF; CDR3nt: TGTGCCAGCAGCCAACCTGCGCTAGCCGACTCTGGAAACACCATATATTTT
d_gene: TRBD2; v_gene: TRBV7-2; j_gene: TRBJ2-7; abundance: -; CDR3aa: CASSLSSGDDEQYF; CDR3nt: TGTGCCAGCAGCTTATCTAGCGGGGACGACGAGCAGTACTTC
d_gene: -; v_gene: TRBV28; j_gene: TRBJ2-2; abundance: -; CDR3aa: CASVRLGAGDTGELFF; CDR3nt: TGTGCCAGCGTTCGTCTGGGGGCGGGGGACACCGGGGAGCTGTTTTTT
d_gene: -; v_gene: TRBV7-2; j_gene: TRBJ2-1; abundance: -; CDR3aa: CASTLGDSDNEQFF; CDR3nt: TGTGCCAGCACCCTAGGAGACTCTGACAATGAGCAGTTCTTC
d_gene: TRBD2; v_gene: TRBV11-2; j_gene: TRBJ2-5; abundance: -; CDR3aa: CASSKEASGGAQETQYF; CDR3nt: TGTGCCAGCAGCAAGGAAGCTAGCGGGGGGGCCCAAGAGACCCAGTACTTC
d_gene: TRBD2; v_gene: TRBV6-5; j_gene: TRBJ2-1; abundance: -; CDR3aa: CASSYSTSGRMNEQFF; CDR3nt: TGTGCCAGCAGTTACTCGACTAGCGGGAGGATGAATGAGCAGTTCTTC
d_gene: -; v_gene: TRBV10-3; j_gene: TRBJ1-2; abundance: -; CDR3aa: CATKGEVLAYGYTF; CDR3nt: TGTGCCACCAAAGGGGAGGTTTTGGCCTATGGCTACACCTTC
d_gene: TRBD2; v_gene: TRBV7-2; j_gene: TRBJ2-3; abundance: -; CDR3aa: CASSSERGTDTQYF; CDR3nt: TGTGCCAGCAGCTCCGAGCGGGGAACAGATACGCAGTATTTT
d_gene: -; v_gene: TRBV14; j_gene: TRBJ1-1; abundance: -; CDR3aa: CASSQVRGYTEAFF; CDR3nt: TGTGCCAGCAGCCAAGTGCGGGGGTACACTGAAGCTTTCTTT
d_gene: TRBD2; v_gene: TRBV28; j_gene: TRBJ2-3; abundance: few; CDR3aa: CASTSGTSGMPDTQYF; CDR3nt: TGTGCCAGCACTTCTGGGACTAGCGGGATGCCAGATACGCAGTATTTT
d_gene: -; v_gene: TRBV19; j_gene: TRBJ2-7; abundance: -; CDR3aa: CASSIVYGYEQYF; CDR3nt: TGTGCCAGTAGTATAGTATACGGCTACGAGCAGTACTTC
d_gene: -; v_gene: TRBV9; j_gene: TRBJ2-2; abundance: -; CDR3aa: CASSVNPGIQGTGELFF; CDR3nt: TGTGCCAGCAGCGTAAACCCTGGGATCCAGGGGACCGGGGAGCTGTTTTTT
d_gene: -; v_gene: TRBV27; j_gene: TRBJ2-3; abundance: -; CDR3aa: CASSSGTPDTQYF; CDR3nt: TGTGCCAGCAGTTCAGGGACTCCAGATACGCAGTATTTT
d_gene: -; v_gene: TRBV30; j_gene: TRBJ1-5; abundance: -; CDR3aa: CAWSGGDYQPQHF; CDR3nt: TGTGCCTGGAGTGGGGGGGATTATCAGCCCCAGCATTTT
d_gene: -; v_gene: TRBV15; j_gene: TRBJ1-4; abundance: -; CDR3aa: CATSRDLRGEKLFF; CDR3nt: TGTGCCACCAGCAGAGATCTTCGGGGAGAAAAACTGTTTTTT
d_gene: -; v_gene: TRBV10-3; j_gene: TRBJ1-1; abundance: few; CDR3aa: CAISVTFGGDRAFF; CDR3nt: -
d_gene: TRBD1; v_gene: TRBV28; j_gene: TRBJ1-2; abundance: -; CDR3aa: CASTQQGARGYTF; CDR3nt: TGTGCCAGCACCCAACAGGGGGCGCGTGGCTACACCTTC
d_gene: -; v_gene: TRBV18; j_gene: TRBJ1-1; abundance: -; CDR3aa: CASSPPVGPEAFF; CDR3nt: TGTGCCAGCTCACCACCGGTGGGCCCTGAAGCTTTCTTT
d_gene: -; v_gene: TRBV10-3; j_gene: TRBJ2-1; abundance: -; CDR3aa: CAISDYGGNYNEQFF; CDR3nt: TGTGCCATCAGTGACTACGGTGGTAACTACAATGAGCAGTTCTTC
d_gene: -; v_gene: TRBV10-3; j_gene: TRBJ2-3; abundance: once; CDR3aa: CAISESRGATDTQYF; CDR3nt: TGTGCCATCAGTGAGTCTCGGGGGGCCACAGATACGCAGTATTTT
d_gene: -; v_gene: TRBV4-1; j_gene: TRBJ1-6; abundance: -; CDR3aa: CASSLGLRSNSPLHF; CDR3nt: TGCGCCAGCAGCCTGGGCCTCAGGTCTAATTCACCCCTCCACTTT
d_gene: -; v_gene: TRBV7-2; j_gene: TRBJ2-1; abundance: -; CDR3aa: CASSPRTRSSYNEQFF; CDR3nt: TGTGCCAGCAGCCCTCGGACAAGGAGCTCCTACAATGAGCAGTTCTTC
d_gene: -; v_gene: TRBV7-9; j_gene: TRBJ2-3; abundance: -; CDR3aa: CASSSRTGTDTQYF; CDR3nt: TGTGCCAGCAGCTCCAGGACAGGCACAGATACGCAGTATTTT
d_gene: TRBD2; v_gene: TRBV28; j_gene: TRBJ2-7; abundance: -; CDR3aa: CASSLAGGGEQYF; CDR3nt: TGTGCCAGCTCCCTAGCGGGAGGAGGGGAGCAGTACTTC
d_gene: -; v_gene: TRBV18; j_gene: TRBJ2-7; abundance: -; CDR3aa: CASSPPWSREQYF; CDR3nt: TGTGCCAGCTCACCACCATGGAGTCGCGAGCAGTACTTC
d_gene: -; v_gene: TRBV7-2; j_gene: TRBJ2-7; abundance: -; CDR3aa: CASSYLALGYEQYF; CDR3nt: TGTGCCAGCAGCTACCTAGCGCTGGGCTACGAGCAGTACTTC
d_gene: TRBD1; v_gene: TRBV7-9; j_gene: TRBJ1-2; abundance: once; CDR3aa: CASSLGTGLGYTF; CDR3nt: TGTGCCAGCAGCCTCGGGACAGGGTTGGGCTACACCTTC
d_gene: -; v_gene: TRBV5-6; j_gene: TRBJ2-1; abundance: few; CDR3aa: CASSLPGSSYEQFF; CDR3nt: TGTGCCAGCAGCTTGCCGGGTTCTTCCTACGAGCAGTTCTTC
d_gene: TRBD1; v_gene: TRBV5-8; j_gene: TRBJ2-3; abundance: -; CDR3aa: CASSPGQGTDTQYF; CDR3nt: TGTGCCAGCAGTCCTGGACAGGGCACAGATACGCAGTATTTT
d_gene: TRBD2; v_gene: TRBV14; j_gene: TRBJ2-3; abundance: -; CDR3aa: CASSQSWLAGVFTDTQYF; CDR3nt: TGTGCCAGCAGCCAATCCTGGTTGGCGGGGGTGTTCACAGATACGCAGTATTTT
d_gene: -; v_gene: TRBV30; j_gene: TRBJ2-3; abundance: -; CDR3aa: CAWTSLGGITDTQYF; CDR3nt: TGTGCCTGGACCTCCTTAGGGGGAATCACAGATACGCAGTATTTT
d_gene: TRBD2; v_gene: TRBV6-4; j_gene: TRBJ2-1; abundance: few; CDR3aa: CASSDSTSGSNEQFF; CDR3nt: TGTGCCAGCAGTGACTCGACTAGCGGGAGCAATGAGCAGTTCTTC
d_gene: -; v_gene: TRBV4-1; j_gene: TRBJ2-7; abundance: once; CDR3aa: CASSPRGGPYEQYF; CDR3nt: TGCGCCAGCAGCCCCCGCGGGGGCCCCTACGAGCAGTACTTC
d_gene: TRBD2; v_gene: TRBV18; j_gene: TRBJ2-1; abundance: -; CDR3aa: CASSPPLAGVYEQFF; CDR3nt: TGTGCCAGCTCACCACCACTAGCGGGAGTCTATGAGCAGTTCTTC
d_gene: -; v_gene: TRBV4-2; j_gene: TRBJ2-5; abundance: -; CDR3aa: CASSQGEGRNQETQYF; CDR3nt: TGTGCCAGCAGCCAAGGCGAGGGCAGGAACCAAGAGACCCAGTACTTC
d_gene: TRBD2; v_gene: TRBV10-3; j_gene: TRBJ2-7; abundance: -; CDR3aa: CAISVPQITTSGKDEQYF; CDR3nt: TGTGCCATCAGTGTCCCTCAGATAACGACTAGCGGGAAAGACGAGCAGTACTTC
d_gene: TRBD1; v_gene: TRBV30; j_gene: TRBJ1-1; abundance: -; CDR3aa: CAWSPFRYQGQGNTEAFF; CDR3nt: TGTGCCTGGAGTCCTTTCCGGTACCAGGGACAGGGAAACACTGAAGCTTTCTTT
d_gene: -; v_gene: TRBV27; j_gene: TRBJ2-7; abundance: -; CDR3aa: CASAPGGPYEQYF; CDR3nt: TGTGCCAGCGCTCCGGGGGGCCCCTACGAGCAGTACTTC
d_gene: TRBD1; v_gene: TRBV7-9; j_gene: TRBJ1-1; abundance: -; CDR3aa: CASGNIDRGRMNTEAFF; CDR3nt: TGTGCCAGCGGAAACATAGACAGGGGGCGGATGAACACTGAAGCTTTCTTT
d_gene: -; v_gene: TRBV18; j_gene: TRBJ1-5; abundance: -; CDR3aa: CASSPTGLQSNQPQHF; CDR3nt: TGTGCCAGCTCACCGACCGGCCTACAGAGCAATCAGCCCCAGCATTTT